These 30 T cell receptor beta chains originate from one sample sequenced in a study of blood T cell repertoires in COVID-19. Profiled with immunoSEQ multiplex PCR; TCRdb holds only in-frame clones, not every one. Seen here are about 210,000 clones, approximately 80% observed once, and the top ten hold roughly 7.8%. The sequenced material came from peripheral blood. Every receptor here comes from a woman of 80 years or more with COVID-19, enrolled during active disease.

The V and J genes are TRBV18 and TRBJ2-4, with no clear D. CDR1 and CDR2 (germline): KGHSH, LQKENI. Trimming pared 3 bases from V and 2 bases from J, leaving 11 bases between. The CDR3 contains 15 residues. CDR3 sequence (DNA): TGTGCCAGCTCACCGTGGGCAGGATCCAAAAACATTCAGTACTTC. Its protein is CASSPWAGSKNIQYF.

The chain carries TRBV5-5 and TRBJ1-3, with D maybe TRBD1 (5 bases). The V end was cut by 1 base, the J end by 0 bases, with 17 bases between. There are 18 residues in the CDR3. Germline assignment: CDR1 SGHKS and CDR2 YYEKEE (reference sequence). CDR3 amino acids: CASSLSYGASFSGNTIYF. CDR3 DNA: TGTGCCAGCAGCTTGTCTTATGGGGCATCGTTCTCTGGAAACACCATATATTTT.

The chain joins TRBV7-8 to TRBJ2-7; 9 positions agree with TRBD1. CDR3 length: 14 amino acids. J was trimmed by 4 bases and V by 7 bases; bases with no gene match: 8. Germline loops: CDR1 SGHVS, CDR2 FQNEAQ. Written as DNA, the CDR3 is TGTGCCAGCAACACAGGGGGCCCTACTTACGAGCAGTACTTC. As protein: CASNTGGPTYEQYF.

The rearrangement uses TRBV19 and TRBJ1-3, with TRBD1 matching 7 bases. Germline V CDR1 and CDR2: LNHDA, SQIVND (reference sequence). J lost 0 bases, V lost 3 bases, and 8 bases had no gene match. The CDR3 length is 17 residues. CDR3 in amino acids: CASSMDRNLFSGNTIYF. In DNA, the CDR3 is TGTGCCAGTAGTATGGACAGGAACCTCTTCTCTGGAAACACCATATATTTT.

The V call is TRBV5-5, the J call TRBJ2-5; the D gene is possibly TRBD1 (7 bases). The CDR3 has 14 residues. The germline V gene has CDR1 SGHKS and CDR2 YYEKEE (reference sequence). The V and J ends lost 2 bases and 4 bases respectively, with 12 bases between them. This chain's CDR3 is CASSFSGGLETQYF. The CDR3, as DNA: TGTGCCAGCAGCTTCTCAGGGGGGTTAGAGACCCAGTACTTC.

The rearrangement joins TRBV18 to TRBJ2-7; D is unclear. The V end was cut by 3 bases, the J end by 3 bases, with 12 bases between. Germline V gene sequence: CDR1 KGHSH, CDR2 LQKENI. The CDR3 is 14 residues long. The CDR3 DNA follows: TGTGCCAGCTCACCCGCGGTTGGCGGCTACGAGCAGTACTTC. Its translation is CASSPAVGGYEQYF.

This chain connects TRBV3-1 (or the pseudogene TRBV3-2) to TRBJ2-7, with a possible D match to TRBD1 (5 bases). The V gene's germline CDR1 is LGHDT and CDR2 YNNKEL (reference sequence). This CDR3 is built from 15 residues. Trimming took 5 bases from V and 0 from J, leaving 14 bases between them. CDR3 in DNA: TGTGCCAGCAGCTTTCAGGGCTATAGCTCCTACGAGCAGTACTTC. This encodes CASSFQGYSSYEQYF.

The chain couples TRBV6-1 to TRBJ2-7; D perhaps matches TRBD1 (6 bases). CDR3 length: 14 amino acids. Germline values: CDR1 MNHNS, CDR2 SASEGT. Trimming took 3 bases from V and 3 from J, leaving 12 bases between them. CDR3 bases: TGTGCCAGCAGTGACAGGGGTGTAGGCTACGAGCAGTACTTC. Its translation is CASSDRGVGYEQYF.

The chain uses TRBV5-4 and TRBJ1-6; D ambiguous. V was cut by 1 base and J by 7 bases, with 18 bases left in between. Germline-derived CDR1 and CDR2 are SGHNT and YYREEE (reference sequence). The CDR3 runs 17 residues. The CDR3 loop is CASSLQAGPGENSPLHF. DNA for the CDR3: TGTGCCAGCAGCTTGCAGGCGGGCCCCGGAGAAAATTCACCCCTCCACTTT.

This rearrangement joins TRBV9 to TRBJ2-2; TRBD2 aligns across 8 bases. CDR1 and CDR2 (germline): SGDLS, YYNGEE. The CDR3 is made up of 15 amino acids. The trim removed 1 base at V and 4 bases at J, leaving 3 bases unmatched. The CDR3 loop reads CASSVTGGTTGELFF. The CDR3 coding sequence is TGTGCCAGCAGCGTAACGGGGGGGACCACCGGGGAGCTGTTTTTT.

V usage is TRBV9 and J usage is TRBJ2-7; 16 nucleotides match TRBD2. Germline CDR1 reads SGDLS; CDR2 reads YYNGEE. The CDR3 has 16 amino acids. J was trimmed by 2 bases and V by 3 bases; bases with no gene match: 2. The CDR3 sequence: CASSEGLAGGAYEQYF. The CDR3 DNA follows: TGTGCCAGCAGCGAGGGACTAGCGGGAGGGGCCTACGAGCAGTACTTC.

This rearrangement joins TRBV5-4 to TRBJ1-1; 7 nucleotides line up with TRBD1. Unmatched junction bases numbered 10, after V lost 6 bases and J lost 2 bases. This CDR3 spans 15 amino acids. From germline, CDR1 is SGHNT and CDR2 YYREEE (reference sequence). CDR3 sequence reads: CASILRDSLNTEAFF. CDR3 nucleotides: TGTGCCAGCATCCTCAGGGACAGCCTCAACACTGAAGCTTTCTTT.

The CDR3 nucleotides are TGTGCCAGCAGCTTAGAAGGGGTCCAGCCCCAGCATTTT. This translates into CASSLEGVQPQHF. The chain joins TRBV7-2 to TRBJ1-5; tentatively, D is TRBD1 (5 bases). Germline lookup yields CDR1 SGHTA and CDR2 FQGNSA. This CDR3 is built from 13 residues. The ends were cut back, 1 base at V and 7 bases at J, with 8 bases in the middle.

This chain links TRBV27 with TRBJ1-3; D might be TRBD1 (5 bases). Germline values: CDR1 MNHEY, CDR2 SMNVEV (reference sequence). The CDR3 has 18 amino acids. Trimming removed 7 bases from V and 2 bases from J, with 24 bases in between. Here the CDR3 reads CASNPEGLGGTAGNTIYF. The CDR3 nucleotides read TGTGCCAGCAACCCTGAGGGCTTGGGGGGGACCGCTGGAAACACCATATATTTT.

The chain uses TRBV7-8 and TRBJ2-2; D may be TRBD1 (6 bases). The CDR3 sequence is 15 residues long. The ends were cut back, 5 bases at V and 1 base at J, with 11 bases in the middle. Germline V gene sequence: CDR1 SGHVS, CDR2 FQNEAQ. The CDR3 loop is CASSPDRLNTGELFF. The CDR3 DNA follows: TGTGCCAGCAGCCCGGACAGATTGAACACCGGGGAGCTGTTTTTT.

The rearrangement links TRBV19 to TRBJ2-2; maybe TRBD2 (5 bases). Germline CDR1 reads LNHDA; CDR2 reads SQIVND (reference sequence). The CDR3 loop spans 17 amino acids. V dropped 5 bases and J dropped 9 bases, with 25 bases sitting between them. The CDR3 DNA sequence: TGTGCCAGTAGTGGGAGACGGTGGAACCCGGGCCCCCGGGAGCTGTTTTTT. Translation gives CASSGRRWNPGPRELFF.

This clone was recorded only once. V and J are TRBV5-5 and TRBJ1-5; 9 nucleotides line up with TRBD1. Germline loops: CDR1 SGHKS, CDR2 YYEKEE (reference sequence). V lost 4 bases and J lost 7; bases outside the gene matches: 18. This CDR3 has 18 amino acids. In DNA, the CDR3 is TGTGCCAGCAGCCCGGGACAGGGTTTTAGTTCTTCAGGGCAGCCCCAGCATTTT. Its translation: CASSPGQGFSSSGQPQHF.

The rearrangement links TRBV7-3 to TRBJ2-2, with TRBD2 identical over 11 bases. The CDR3 is made up of 18 amino acids. Germline trimming cut 2 bases from V and 2 bases from J; bases unmatched to any gene: 7. Per germline, CDR1 SGHTA and CDR2 FQGTGA. The CDR3 DNA is TGTGCCAGCAGCTTATGGCCTAGCGGGGGGATTAACACCGGGGAGCTGTTTTTT. Its protein is CASSLWPSGGINTGELFF.

This clone was seen once. The gene calls are TRBV6-4 and TRBJ1-4; tentatively, D is TRBD1 (6 bases). V was shortened by 6 bases and J by 7 bases, with 9 bases between the two germline ends. The CDR3 extends over 12 amino acids. Germline CDR1 is MRHNA and CDR2 is SNTAGT. For the CDR3, the DNA is TGTGCCAGCAGGCAGGACAGTGAAAAACTGTTTTTT. The encoded protein is CASRQDSEKLFF.

This clone was observed once. The chain recombines TRBV3-1 (or the pseudogene TRBV3-2) with TRBJ1-3; D is unresolved. The CDR3 extends over 16 amino acids. V was trimmed by 3 bases and J by 0 bases, leaving 12 bases between them. Germline V gene data show CDR1 as LGHDT and CDR2 as YNNKEL (reference sequence). The CDR3 region has the DNA TGTGCCAGCAGCCACCAAACGGCGGGCTCTGGAAACACCATATATTTT. This gives the protein CASSHQTAGSGNTIYF.

V and J are TRBV28 and TRBJ2-7; 10 bases map to TRBD1. Trimming removed 4 bases from V and 2 bases from J; junction bases left unmatched: 5. The CDR3 runs to 15 residues. Germline loops: CDR1 MDHEN, CDR2 SYDVKM. In DNA, the CDR3 is TGTGCCAGCAGTTCGCCGGGACAGGGGACCTACGAGCAGTACTTC. Residues: CASSSPGQGTYEQYF.

The chain links TRBV6-4 to TRBJ2-3, with D maybe TRBD2 (5 bases). Trimming pared 5 bases from V and 4 bases from J, leaving 13 bases between. In germline, CDR1 is MRHNA, CDR2 SNTAGT. The CDR3 contains 14 residues. CDR3 in DNA: TGTGCCAGCAGTCTAGGAACGGGGTCAGATACGCAGTATTTT. Translated: CASSLGTGSDTQYF.

The chain combines TRBV5-1 with TRBJ1-2; 7 bases line up with TRBD1. CDR3 size: 15 residues. Trimming at V came to 6 bases and at J to 2 bases, leaving 10 bases not matched to a gene. Per germline, CDR1 SGHRS and CDR2 YFSETQ. This chain's CDR3 is CASKGGVQGNYGYTF. The CDR3 DNA reads as TGCGCCAGCAAGGGCGGGGTACAGGGGAACTATGGCTACACCTTC.

The chain uses TRBV27 and TRBJ2-1; 8 nucleotides match TRBD2. The V gene's germline CDR1 is MNHEY and CDR2 SMNVEV (reference sequence). The V gene end was trimmed by 5 bases and the J gene end by 2 bases; junction bases not matched to a gene: 2. This CDR3 has 14 residues. The CDR3 bases are TGTGCCAGCAGTCGGGGGGGGGCCTACAATGAGCAGTTCTTC. Protein product: CASSRGGAYNEQFF.

The sample holds one count of this clone. This chain links TRBV2 with TRBJ2-3; D ambiguous. Germline-derived CDR1 and CDR2 are SNHLY and FYNNEI. This CDR3 comprises 11 residues. V lost 6 bases, J lost 5 bases, and 6 bases lay in between. The CDR3 nucleotides read TGTGCCAGCAGGGCAATAGATACGCAGTATTTT. Residues: CASRAIDTQYF.

The chain is built from TRBV5-4 and TRBJ2-2, with 11 bases identical to TRBD2. V trimming: 0 bases; J trimming: 5 bases; junction bases outside the gene matches: 3. The CDR3 length is 16 residues. Germline V gene sequence: CDR1 SGHNT, CDR2 YYREEE (reference sequence). The CDR3 DNA follows: TGTGCCAGCAGCTTGGGGGGACTAGCGGAAACCGGGGAGCTGTTTTTT. Translated: CASSLGGLAETGELFF.

The chain has TRBV6-4 and TRBJ2-3; possibly TRBD1 for D (6 bases). Germline CDR1 reads MRHNA; CDR2 reads SNTAGT. Trimming removed 4 bases at V and 0 bases at J, with 8 bases between. This CDR3 is 14 amino acids long. The CDR3 reads CASSGQGSTDTQYF. DNA of the CDR3: TGTGCCAGCAGTGGCCAGGGGAGCACAGATACGCAGTATTTT.

V is TRBV28 and J is TRBJ2-5, with 8 bases lining up with TRBD2. The CDR3 extends over 14 amino acids. The J segment lost 2 bases and the V segment lost 5 bases, leaving 4 bases of the junction unmatched. Germline CDR1 reads MDHEN; CDR2 reads SYDVKM. This chain's CDR3 is CASSPGGIQETQYF. CDR3 nucleotides: TGTGCCAGCAGTCCGGGGGGGATACAAGAGACCCAGTACTTC.

CDR3: CASSTYGATNEKLFF. The CDR3 region has the DNA TGCGCCAGCAGCACCTACGGTGCAACTAATGAAAAACTGTTTTTT. The chain joins TRBV5-1 to TRBJ1-4; D unresolved. The CDR3 has 15 residues. Trimming cost V 4 bases and J 0 bases, with 10 bases left between them. Germline values: CDR1 SGHRS, CDR2 YFSETQ.

This chain joins TRBV12-3 or TRBV12-4 and TRBJ1-1; D not resolved. Trimming stripped 3 bases from V and 6 bases from J, with 5 bases between. The CDR3 contains 11 residues. The CDR3 reads CASSLGAEAFF. The CDR3 nucleotides read TGTGCCAGCAGTTTGGGCGCTGAAGCTTTCTTT.